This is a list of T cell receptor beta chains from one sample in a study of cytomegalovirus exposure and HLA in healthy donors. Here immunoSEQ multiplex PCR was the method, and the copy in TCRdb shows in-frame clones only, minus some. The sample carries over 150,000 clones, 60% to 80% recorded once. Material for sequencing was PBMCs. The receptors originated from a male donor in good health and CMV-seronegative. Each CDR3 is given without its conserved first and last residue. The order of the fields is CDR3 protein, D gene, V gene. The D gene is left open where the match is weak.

ASSFGTTRPYEQY NA TRBV7-2
ASRPAGGANYGYT NA TRBV6-1
ASSLMAGESGQPQH NA TRBV5-6
ASIDTYGYT NA TRBV2
ASSSGGAGTQETQY TRBD1 TRBV5-4
ASSWDRAVGANVLT TRBD1 TRBV5-1
ASSVGRGAYNEQF NA TRBV9
ASSSPWGQTSYEQY NA TRBV5-1
ASTARRANTIY NA TRBV6-5
ASSRTSGSATGELF TRBD2 TRBV7-8
ASSLLGTGGNTIY TRBD1 TRBV28
ASSQDLSYEQY NA TRBV4-3
ASSVGGEGDQETQY NA TRBV9
ASSRTSGGAPDTQY TRBD2 TRBV5-1
ASSRVPLAGGINEQY TRBD2 TRBV7-9
ASSFGRGTEAF NA TRBV27
SSSQGQHTYNEQF NA TRBV7-9
ASSGGSTGELF TRBD2 TRBV7-3
ASSSDRIRLEQY NA TRBV28
ASSDSGGGSNEQF TRBD2 TRBV10-2
ASSGGVSNQPQH NA TRBV28
ASSVAGGGLYEQY NA TRBV9
ASSHRGPGQPQH TRBD1 TRBV7-6
AGSKLAGGGTDTQY TRBD2 TRBV28
ASSARQGSNEQY TRBD1 TRBV9
ASRSSGGDYEQY NA TRBV27
ASSGNRGRFTPDTQY TRBD1 TRBV5-4
ASQKDRGRNQPQH TRBD1 TRBV2